This T cell receptor (beta chain) was retrieved from a study of cytomegalovirus exposure and HLA in healthy donors. Study outcomes and limitations: In vitro assays verified that three CMV-associated chains recognized CMV antigens specifically.

This PCR relied on a set of 60 Vbeta primers and 13 Jbeta primers. The repertoire was sequenced with immunoSEQ multiplex PCR; TCRdb's copy has only in-frame clones and lacks some. This table has about 200,000 clones, approximately 80% appearing once. To note about this clone: Its antigen is not known.

The germline V and J ends were trimmed by 2 bases and 1 base, with 8 bases remaining between them. The CDR3 spans 14 residues. CDR1 SGHVS and CDR2 FNYEAQ come from the germline V gene. The V gene is TRBV7-6, the J gene TRBJ2-5, with D unclear. Material for sequencing was PBMCs. The sequence derives from a girl aged 5-17 years in good health and CMV-seronegative. The CDR3 DNA reads TGTGCCAGCAGCTTATCAGTAATCCAAGAGACCCAGTACTTC. Translation gives CASSLSVIQETQYF.